Listed below are T cell receptor beta chains from one sample, sequenced in a study of cytomegalovirus exposure and HLA in healthy donors. The protocol was immunoSEQ multiplex PCR, while the TCRdb copy is restricted to in-frame clones and leaves out a portion. The sample contains about 160,000 clones, around 77% of which appear only once. Sequencing input: PBMCs. The receptor set was obtained from a woman aged 40 to 50 in good health and CMV-seronegative. The CDR3 runs from the conserved cysteine through the conserved F or W. Each record gives: V gene, D gene, J gene, CDR3 length, clone size, CDR3 protein, CDR3 DNA. A D gene is named only where the DNA matches it firmly. Size is stated for part of the rows, as once, few or many counts, or as a class when the clone is expanded.

>TRBV5-6|.|TRBJ1-2|14|.
CASSLGHGAGGYTF
TGTGCCAGCAGCTTGGGTCACGGGGCGGGAGGCTACACCTTC
>TRBV19|TRBD1|TRBJ2-2|16|.
CASSPRRQGADGELFF
TGTGCCAGTAGTCCCCGGAGACAGGGGGCGGACGGGGAGCTGTTTTTT
>TRBV2|TRBD1|TRBJ1-5|14|once
CASNRGQGLGPQHF
TGTGCCAGCAACCGAGGACAGGGATTGGGGCCCCAGCATTTT
>TRBV11-1|TRBD2|TRBJ2-1|18|.
CASSQRTSGRALGGEQFF
TGTGCCAGCAGCCAAAGGACTAGCGGGAGGGCCCTCGGGGGTGAGCAGTTCTTC
>TRBV2|TRBD2|TRBJ2-5|16|once
CASRGAAGGLQETQYF
TGTGCCAGCAGAGGGGCAGCGGGAGGGCTGCAAGAGACCCAGTACTTC
>TRBV29-1|.|TRBJ1-1|15|.
CSVEDLGLKNTEAFF
TGCAGCGTTGAAGATCTGGGGCTTAAGAACACTGAAGCTTTCTTT
>TRBV29-1|.|TRBJ1-5|13|.
CSVADRDNQPQHF
TGCAGCGTTGCGGACAGAGACAATCAGCCCCAGCATTTT
>TRBV30|.|TRBJ1-6|15|.
CAWSERAGGDSPLHF
TGTGCCTGGAGTGAGAGGGCAGGAGGTGATTCACCCCTCCACTTT
>TRBV28|TRBD1|TRBJ2-5|16|.
CASSLSGTGIWETQYF
TGTGCCAGCAGTCTTTCCGGGACAGGGATTTGGGAGACCCAGTACTTC
>TRBV27|.|TRBJ1-5|14|once
CASSPRLGDQPQHF
TGTGCCAGCAGTCCCCGATTGGGAGATCAGCCCCAGCATTTT
>TRBV7-8|TRBD2|TRBJ2-7|15|.
CASSTSGRARREQYF
TGTGCCAGCAGCACTAGCGGGAGGGCCAGGAGAGAGCAGTACTTC
>TRBV10-3|TRBD2|TRBJ2-3|19|.
CAISDSVSGGRGGTDTQYF
TGTGCCATCAGTGATAGCGTATCCGGCGGGAGAGGCGGCACAGATACGCAGTATTTT
>TRBV28|TRBD1|TRBJ2-7|15|.
CASNLGGTGVYEQYF
TGTGCCAGCAACTTAGGTGGGACAGGGGTCTACGAGCAGTACTTC
>TRBV28|.|TRBJ1-2|14|.
CASSLGQIVYGYTF
TGTGCCAGCAGTTTAGGGCAGATTGTCTATGGCTACACCTTC
>TRBV28|TRBD2|TRBJ2-2|15|.
CASSRTSGGTGELFF
TGTGCCAGCAGTCGGACTAGCGGGGGGACCGGGGAGCTGTTTTTT
>TRBV30|.|TRBJ2-7|13|.
CAWTPQFSYEQYF
TGTGCCTGGACCCCACAGTTCTCGTACGAGCAGTACTTC
>TRBV6-5|.|TRBJ1-5|15|.
CASRKGLDSNQPQHF
TGTGCCAGCAGGAAGGGACTCGATAGCAATCAGCCCCAGCATTTT
>TRBV5-6|.|TRBJ1-2|14|.
CASSLGRGNYGYTF
TGTGCCAGCAGCTTGGGCAGGGGTAACTATGGCTACACCTTC
>TRBV5-6|TRBD2|TRBJ2-1|15|few
CASSLGGTNLNEQFF
TGTGCCAGCAGCTTGGGAGGGACTAATCTCAATGAGCAGTTCTTC
>TRBV27|TRBD2|TRBJ2-3|17|.
CASSSGPAGGRTDTQYF
TGTGCCAGCAGTTCGGGCCCGGCGGGAGGGCGCACAGATACGCAGTATTTT
>TRBV6-5|TRBD1|TRBJ1-2|14|.
CASSRGQSGSGYTF
TGTGCCAGCAGTAGGGGACAGTCGGGCTCTGGCTACACCTTC
>TRBV7-3|.|TRBJ2-1|13|.
CASSLTRGNEQFF
TGTGCCAGCAGCTTAACCAGGGGCAATGAGCAGTTCTTC
>TRBV29-1|.|TRBJ1-2|13|.
CSVEHQSDYGYTF
TGCAGCGTTGAACACCAATCGGACTATGGCTACACCTTC
>TRBV7-9|.|TRBJ2-1|14|.
CASSLGDFYNEQFF
TGTGCCAGCAGCTTAGGGGACTTTTACAATGAGCAGTTCTTC
>TRBV5-6|.|TRBJ2-7|11|few
CASSAKYEQYF
TGTGCCAGCAGCGCAAAATACGAGCAGTACTTC
>TRBV30|.|TRBJ2-7|11|.
CAWAVYYEQYF
TGTGCCTGGGCGGTATACTACGAGCAGTACTTC
>TRBV7-9|TRBD1|TRBJ1-1|15|.
CASSITTGRSTEAFF
TGTGCCAGCAGCATCACGACAGGGAGGAGCACTGAAGCTTTCTTT
>TRBV11-1|.|TRBJ2-7|15|.
CASTFTAFQGYEQYF
TGTGCCAGCACCTTTACAGCCTTCCAGGGCTACGAGCAGTACTTC
>TRBV19|.|TRBJ2-4|14|once
CASSRRQMGNIQYF
TGTGCCAGTAGTCGTCGACAGATGGGAAACATTCAGTACTTC
>TRBV6-5|.|TRBJ2-7|11|.
CASSTVYEQYF
TGTGCCAGCAGCACCGTCTACGAGCAGTACTTC
>TRBV4-1|TRBD2|TRBJ2-7|17|few
CASSQDVAGGYSYEQYF
TGCGCCAGCAGCCAAGATGTTGCGGGAGGGTATTCCTACGAGCAGTACTTC
>TRBV7-9|TRBD2|TRBJ2-1|19|once
CASSHPGLAGASSYNEQFF
TGTGCCAGCAGCCACCCGGGACTAGCGGGGGCCAGCTCCTACAATGAGCAGTTCTTC
>TRBV19|TRBD2|TRBJ2-1|15|.
CASSISASGYNEQFF
TGTGCCAGTAGTATTTCGGCTAGCGGCTACAATGAGCAGTTCTTC
>TRBV5-1|TRBD1|TRBJ1-1|15|.
CASSGTGVGNTEAFF
TGCGCCAGCAGCGGAACAGGGGTTGGGAACACTGAAGCTTTCTTT
>TRBV25-1|.|TRBJ2-1|13|.
CASTRAGYNEQFF
TGTGCCAGCACACGGGCGGGGTACAATGAGCAGTTCTTC
>TRBV7-6|TRBD2|TRBJ2-3|17|.
CASSPGLAGLGRDTQYF
TGTGCCAGCAGCCCCGGACTAGCGGGATTAGGTAGAGATACGCAGTATTTT
>TRBV5-4|.|TRBJ1-3|16|.
CASSLGGQISGNTIYF
TGTGCCAGCAGCTTGGGAGGACAGATCTCTGGAAACACCATATATTTT
>TRBV19|TRBD2|TRBJ2-1|14|.
CASSRIAGESEQFF
TGTGCCAGTAGTAGGATAGCGGGAGAAAGTGAGCAGTTCTTC
>TRBV28|TRBD2|TRBJ2-7|15|.
CASSPLASGSYEQYF
TGTGCCAGCAGTCCCCTTGCGAGCGGGAGCTACGAGCAGTACTTC
>TRBV28|.|TRBJ2-2|11|.
CASSFAGELFF
TGTGCCAGCAGTTTCGCCGGGGAGCTGTTTTTT
>TRBV30|TRBD1|TRBJ1-2|16|.
CACPRGTGALRSGYTF
TGTGCCTGTCCAAGGGGGACAGGGGCTTTAAGGAGTGGCTACACCTTC
>TRBV19|TRBD1|TRBJ2-1|16|.
CASRGGTGDSFNEQFF
TGTGCCAGTAGAGGGGGGACAGGGGATTCGTTCAATGAGCAGTTCTTC